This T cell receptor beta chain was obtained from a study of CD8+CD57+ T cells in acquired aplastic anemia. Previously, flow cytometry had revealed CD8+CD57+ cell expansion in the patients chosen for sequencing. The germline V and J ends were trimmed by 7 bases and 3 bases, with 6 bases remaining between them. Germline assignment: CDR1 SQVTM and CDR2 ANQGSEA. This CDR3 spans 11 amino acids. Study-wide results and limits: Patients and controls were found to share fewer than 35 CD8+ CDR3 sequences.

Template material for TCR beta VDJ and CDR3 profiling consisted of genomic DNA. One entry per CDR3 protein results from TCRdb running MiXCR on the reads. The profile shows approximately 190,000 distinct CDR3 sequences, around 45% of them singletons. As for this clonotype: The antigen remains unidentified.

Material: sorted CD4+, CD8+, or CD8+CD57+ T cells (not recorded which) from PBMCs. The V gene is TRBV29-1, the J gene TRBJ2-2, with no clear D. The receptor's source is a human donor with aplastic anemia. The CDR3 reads CSAAHTGELFF. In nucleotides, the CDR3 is TGCAGCGCGGCCCACACCGGGGAGCTGTTTTTT.